The text below deals with one T cell receptor (beta chain). This receptor's antigen is unknown. Base quality data are lacking; no much larger clone is found one base away. These data belong to a study of neoadjuvant anti-PD-1 for oral cavity cancer (dated by TCRdb to about 2021). In terms of the full investigation: Before curative-intent surgical resection, most patients were given three to four biweekly doses of nivolumab at 3 mg/kg. For patients who did not progress, a fourth nivolumab dose was given around day 43, followed by definitive surgical resection on days 50-56. There were about a dozen patients in the parent correlative cohort, and the response rate was less than 40%. Under RECIST 1.1, a patient counted as a responder if showing complete response, partial response or stable disease, and as a non-responder if showing progression.

Overall study outcomes, separate from this receptor: A higher pretreatment blood Treg/Th17 ratio correlated with both higher pretreatment blood TCRbeta clonality and lower post-treatment tumor TCRbeta clonality. Within PBMCs, T cell clonality (Gini index) was significantly higher in non-responders than responders after neoadjuvant nivolumab. Only a few patients per response group were included in the TCR analyses, and the authors called for validation in larger cohorts.

Explained via the paper, the time point label denotes: after neoadjuvant nivolumab, at surgical resection. Patients were newly diagnosed with stage II-IVA oral cavity squamous cell carcinoma and had received no prior systemic or radiation treatment. The cohort was made up of patients with locally advanced, HPV-negative oral cavity squamous cell carcinoma. Peripheral blood mononuclear cells were analyzed directly and were not maintained or expanded in culture. The samples were obtained from a longitudinal correlative study of a single-arm phase II trial testing neoadjuvant nivolumab in oral cavity squamous cell carcinoma. Subject-matched pre- and post-treatment PBMCs and tumors from three responders and three non-responders were subjected to genomic DNA-based TCRbeta sequencing. Peripheral blood mononuclear cells were collected once before nivolumab treatment and again after treatment, at the time of surgery. The Maxwell RSC DNA from Cells kit was used to isolate genomic DNA from PBMCs.

For deep sequencing, PBMC libraries mostly used around 470 ng of input genomic DNA, with six replicates for each sample. TCRbeta libraries were prepared with the immunoSEQ hsTCRbeta kit according to the manufacturer's instructions. The finished libraries were brought together in one pool at roughly 2.7 nM, which was then read using an Illumina NovaSeq 6000 S4 flow cell. The authors' pipeline ran thus. Raw data preprocessing and quality control were performed with the immunoSEQ Analyzer. The analysis was limited to productive rearrangements, and each clonotype was defined by a unique CDR3 amino acid sequence. Repertoire clonality was estimated as the Gini-Simpson index, which was computed with the R package tcR. Student's t test was used to compare Gini indices, while Pearson correlation assessed associations with tumor size change. In TCRdb, the immuneACCESS table is reduced to in-frame sequences with V and J assigned. These tables do not hold every clone; where another copy was compared, an unresolved V gene accounts for under half, and the others remain unexplained. For V, J and clone size, that table is used; D and trimming come from the DNA. This sample comprises 55,000 to 80,000 clones, around 85% of them detected only once. Clones ranked in the top ten supply 2.5% to 3% of the sample.

This specimen was PBMCs, taken after nivolumab (anti-PD-1) treatment. This TCR derives from a person aged 40 to 85 with oral cavity squamous cell carcinoma.

This receptor has the CDR3 CATSRDRETEAFF. Read as DNA, the sequence is TGTGCCACCAGCAGAGACAGGGAGACTGAAGCTTTCTTT. In this chain, TRBV15 is recombined with TRBJ1-1; perhaps TRBD1 is the D gene, with 5 bases matching. From a lookup of the germline V gene (reference sequence), CDR1 and CDR2 are LNHNV and YYDKDF. Reading from cysteine to phenylalanine, the CDR3 counts 13 amino acids. Only the CDR3 DNA is retained, 39 bases long and in frame from the first base. V and J are truncated by 0 bases and 5 bases respectively, leaving an intervening sequence of 7 bases. The CDR3 plus the reference TRBV15 and TRBJ1-1 genes for the other parts give the full variable domain: DAMVIQNPRYQVTQFGKPVTLSCSQTLNHNVMYWYQQKSSQAPKLLFHYYDKDFNNEADTPDNFQSRRPNTSFCFLDIRSPGLGDTAMYLCATSRDRETEAFFGQGTRLTVV.